This T cell receptor (beta chain) was recorded in a study of human T cells and chemical hapten exposure (dated by TCRdb to the early 2020s). About the investigation overall: For sensitization, 2% DPC in acetone was applied to an approximately 2 cm by approximately 2 cm area of upper inner arm skin. Libraries were pooled for sequencing, and variation in per-sample TCR yields was attributed mainly to small differences in library volumes within the pool. This study followed changes in the peripheral blood TCR repertoire in vivo during primary and secondary sensitization of alopecia patients to the hapten diphenylcyclopropenone (DPC). The patient cohort, mostly female, included alopecia areata with under or over 50% scalp involvement, alopecia totalis and alopecia universalis. Patients additionally received weekly therapeutic DPC doses to the scalp throughout the approximately 24-week study period. Blood was sampled from patients pre-sensitization (week 0) and at 2, 6 and about 24 weeks after DPC sensitization. Patch testing was performed on the upper back with Finn chambers containing 0.01% DPC, and the patch tests were scored after 6 days according to International Contact Dermatitis Research Group standards. For TCR sequencing, blood came from 25 to 35 alopecia patients at anywhere from one to four time points (pre-sensitization, 2, 6 and 24 weeks).

This clonotype was seen ten or more times. It has no known antigen specificity. No much larger clone is present one base from it, and per-base qualities are unavailable. The germline V gene (reference sequence) gives CDR1 as MNHEY and CDR2 as SMNVEV. The CDR3, cysteine through phenylalanine, is 13 amino acids long. Only CDR3 DNA remains: 39 bases, in frame from the first base. V is clipped by 5 bases and J by 1 base, and the sequence between their germline boundaries is 7 bases long. What the authors observed across the whole study: The number of PT1 expanded TCRs positively correlated with patch test score, significant at thresholds 8, 16 and 32 but not 4. After repeated subsampling, changes were observed in the strength of the expansion versus patch-test correlation and in the threshold at which the correlation became significant. Alopecia, a presumed autoimmune disease, was present in all patients, so the immune response of the patients might differ from that of healthy individuals. DPC sensitization did not change how many TCRs were above 1 in 1000 frequency, and no evidence was found of alterations in global repertoire structure. Compared with pre-sensitization or healthy control sets, expanded TCRs formed significantly more large CDR3 similarity clusters, which is consistent with antigen-driven responses.

Libraries were made using RACE. The sequencing machine was a NextSeq 500. During library preparation, unique molecular identifiers were attached to individual cDNA molecules so that TCRs could be counted quantitatively and reproducibly. From each blood RNA sample, both TCR alpha and TCR beta chains were sequenced. As for the authors' bioinformatics: A median of roughly 99,000 TCRs per sample was observed, with a range of 23,224 to 690,600. V, J and CDR3 annotation of the TCR reads was performed with the Decombinator software suite. For the PS versus PT1 abundance plots, all samples were subsampled to the same number of TCRs (28,000). TCRs were defined as expanded if absent before sensitization and observed at least eight times at the 2-week time point. TCRdb reprocessed the public reads (quality trimming at Q25 with fastp, clone calling with MiXCR) and kept in-frame beta chains. Each entry merges the rows of one CDR3 protein and shows their most common DNA and genes. TCRdb, not the original authors, processed these V and J calls. Within this sample are 70,000 to 100,000 distinct CDR3 sequences, with approximately 8% of them counted one time only. The ten largest clones take up 1.5% to 1.9% of the sample.

The time point label, as the study defines it: patch test 1, 2 weeks after DPC sensitization. Sample treatment or condition, as interpreted from the label and publication: therapeutic diphenylcyclopropenone sensitization with weekly scalp DPC. Blood at each patch-test visit was drawn before the patch test was applied. To be eligible, patients had to be aged 18 to 70, diagnosed with alopecia and judged suitable for DPC therapy, while pregnant patients were excluded. Unfractionated whole blood was collected in Tempus Blood RNA tubes, and total RNA was extracted from that blood. The chain links TRBV27 with TRBJ2-3; the D gene is not confidently resolved. Source: whole blood, taken in connection with sensitization to the hapten diphenylcyclopropenone (DPC). The receptor was isolated from a woman younger than 45 with alopecia areata. Some clones in this sample may be carry-over from other donors' samples. The nucleotide sequence is TGTGCCAGCAGTCTAAGTCGCACAGATACGCAGTATTTT. It codes for CASSLSRTDTQYF.